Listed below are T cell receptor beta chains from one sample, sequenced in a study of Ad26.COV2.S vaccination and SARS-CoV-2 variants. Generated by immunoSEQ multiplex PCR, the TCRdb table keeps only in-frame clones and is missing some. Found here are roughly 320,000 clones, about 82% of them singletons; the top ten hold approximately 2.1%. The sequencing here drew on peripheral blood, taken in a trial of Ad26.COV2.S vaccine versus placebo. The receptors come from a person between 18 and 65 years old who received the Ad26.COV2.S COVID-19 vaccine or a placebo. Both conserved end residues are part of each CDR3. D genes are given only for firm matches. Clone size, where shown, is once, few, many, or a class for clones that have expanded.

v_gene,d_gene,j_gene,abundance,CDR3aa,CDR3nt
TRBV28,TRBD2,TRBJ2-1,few,CASSIPGLHNEQFF,TGTGCCAGCAGTATCCCGGGACTACACAATGAGCAGTTCTTC
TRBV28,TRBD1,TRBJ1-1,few,CASRNGQGDTEAFF,TGTGCCAGCAGGAACGGACAGGGGGACACTGAAGCTTTCTTT
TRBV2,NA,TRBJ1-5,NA,CASRLPNSNQPQHF,TGTGCCAGCAGACTCCCCAATAGCAATCAGCCCCAGCATTTT
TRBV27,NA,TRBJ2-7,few,CASSILGGEQYF,TGTGCCAGCAGTATTTTAGGTGGCGAGCAGTACTTC
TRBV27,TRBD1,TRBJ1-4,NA,CASQLTGGFEKLFF,TGTGCCAGCCAATTGACAGGGGGCTTTGAAAAACTGTTTTTT
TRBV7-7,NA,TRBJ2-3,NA,CASSLALAGTDTQYF,TGTGCCAGCAGCTTAGCACTAGCCGGCACAGATACGCAGTATTTT
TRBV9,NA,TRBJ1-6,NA,CASSVEGGSPLHF,TGTGCCAGCAGCGTAGAGGGGGGATCACCCCTCCACTTT
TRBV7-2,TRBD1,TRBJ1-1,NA,CASSLQGANTEAFF,TGTGCCAGCAGCTTACAGGGGGCCAACACTGAAGCTTTCTTT
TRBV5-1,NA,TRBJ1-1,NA,CASSYLGLRDMNTEAFF,TGCGCCAGCAGCTATTTAGGCCTAAGAGACATGAACACTGAAGCTTTCTTT
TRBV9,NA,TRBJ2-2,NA,CASNWGADAGELFF,TGTGCCAGCAATTGGGGGGCTGATGCCGGGGAGCTGTTTTTT
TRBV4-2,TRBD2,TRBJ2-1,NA,CASSPSLAGRNNEQFF,TGTGCCAGCAGCCCTTCACTAGCGGGGAGGAACAATGAGCAGTTCTTC
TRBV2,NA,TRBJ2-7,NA,CASSARGLPTYEQYF,TGTGCCAGCAGCGCAAGGGGACTCCCGACCTACGAGCAGTACTTC
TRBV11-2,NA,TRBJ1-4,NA,CASSSIRRQSNEKLFF,TGTGCCAGCAGCTCGATCCGGAGGCAGAGTAATGAAAAACTGTTTTTT
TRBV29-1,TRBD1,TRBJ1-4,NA,CSVIRQGGEKLFF,TGCAGCGTTATCCGACAGGGGGGAGAAAAACTGTTTTTT
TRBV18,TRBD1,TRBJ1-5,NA,CASSPSGTGTNQPQHF,TGTGCCAGCTCACCATCCGGGACAGGGACCAATCAGCCCCAGCATTTT
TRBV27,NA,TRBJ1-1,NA,CASSLASGAVAFF,TGTGCCAGCAGCCTGGCTTCCGGGGCCGTGGCTTTCTTT
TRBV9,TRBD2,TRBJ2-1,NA,CASSVGTSGGREQFF,TGTGCCAGCAGCGTAGGGACTAGCGGGGGAAGGGAGCAGTTCTTC
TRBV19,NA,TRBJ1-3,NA,CASTSGRFSGNTIYF,TGTGCCAGTACCTCGGGACGTTTCTCTGGAAACACCATATATTTT
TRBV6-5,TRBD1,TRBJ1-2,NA,CASSPRTGGTLGYTF,TGTGCCAGCAGTCCTCGGACAGGGGGCACGTTGGGCTACACCTTC
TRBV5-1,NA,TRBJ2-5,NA,CASSNLRGAETQYF,TGCGCCAGCAGCAACCTCAGGGGTGCAGAGACCCAGTACTTC
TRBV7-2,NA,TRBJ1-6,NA,CASSLMYRNSPLHF,TGTGCCAGCAGCTTAATGTACAGAAATTCACCCCTCCACTTT
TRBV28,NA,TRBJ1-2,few,CASNLGRLLNYGYTF,TGTGCCAGCAATTTAGGACGTCTACTTAACTATGGCTACACCTTC
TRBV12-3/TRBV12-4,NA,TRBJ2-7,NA,CASSSGSYEQYF,TGTGCCAGCAGTTCCGGGTCCTACGAGCAGTACTTC
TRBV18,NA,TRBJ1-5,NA,CASAGQPERPQHF,TGTGCCAGCGCCGGACAGCCTGAAAGGCCCCAGCATTTT
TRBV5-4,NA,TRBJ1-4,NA,CASSLGGNEKLFF,TGTGCCAGCAGCTTGGGAGGGAACGAAAAACTGTTTTTT
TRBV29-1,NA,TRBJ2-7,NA,CSVSGDYEQYF,TGCAGCGTTTCCGGAGACTACGAGCAGTACTTC
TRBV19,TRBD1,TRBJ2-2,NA,CASSMMGQGGPGELFF,TGTGCCAGTAGTATGATGGGACAGGGGGGTCCCGGGGAGCTGTTTTTT
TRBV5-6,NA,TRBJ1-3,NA,CASSPPRQYSYSGNTIYF,TGTGCCAGCAGCCCACCAAGGCAGTACTCCTACTCTGGAAACACCATATATTTT
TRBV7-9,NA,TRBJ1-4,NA,CASSLRAEKLFF,TGTGCCAGCAGCTTACGTGCAGAAAAACTGTTTTTT
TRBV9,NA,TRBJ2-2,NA,CASSSYGELFF,TGTGCCAGCAGTTCTTACGGGGAGCTGTTTTTT
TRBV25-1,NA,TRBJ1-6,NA,CASSHFNSPLHF,TGTGCCAGCAGTCATTTTAATTCACCCCTCCACTTT
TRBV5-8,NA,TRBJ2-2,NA,CASSFQIEGELFF,TGTGCCAGCAGCTTCCAGATAGAGGGGGAGCTGTTTTTT
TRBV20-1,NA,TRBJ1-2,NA,CSARDPRGANYGYTF,TGCAGTGCTCGTGACCCCAGGGGAGCTAACTATGGCTACACCTTC
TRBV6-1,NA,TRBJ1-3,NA,CASSEAQGGLGGNTIYF,TGTGCCAGCAGTGAAGCGCAGGGAGGTTTGGGGGGAAACACCATATATTTT
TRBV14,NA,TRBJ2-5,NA,CASSQVRETQYF,TGTGCCAGCAGCCAAGTTCGAGAGACCCAGTACTTC
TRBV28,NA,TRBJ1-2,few,CASSSEVYGYTF,TGTGCCAGCAGTTCAGAAGTCTATGGCTACACCTTC
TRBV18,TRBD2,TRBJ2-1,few,CASSPNPSSGGSYNEQFF,TGTGCCAGCTCACCAAACCCCTCTAGCGGGGGGTCCTACAATGAGCAGTTCTTC
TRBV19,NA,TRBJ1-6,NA,CASSEQGLNNSPLHF,TGTGCCAGTAGTGAACAGGGTCTCAATAATTCACCCCTCCACTTT
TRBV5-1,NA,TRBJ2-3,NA,CASRPEGHTDTQYF,TGCGCCAGCAGACCCGAAGGCCACACAGATACGCAGTATTTT
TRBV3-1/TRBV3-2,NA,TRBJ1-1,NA,CASSQDRGVGNTEAFF,TGTGCCAGCAGCCAAGATCGAGGGGTAGGAAACACTGAAGCTTTCTTT
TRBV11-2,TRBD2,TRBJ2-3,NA,CASSPLAGGLDTQYF,TGTGCCAGCAGCCCTCTAGCGGGGGGGCTTGATACGCAGTATTTT
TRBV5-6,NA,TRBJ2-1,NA,CASSFGQYNEQFF,TGTGCCAGCAGCTTCGGCCAGTACAATGAGCAGTTCTTC
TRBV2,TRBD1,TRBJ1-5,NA,CASSGTGQGPQHF,TGTGCCAGCAGTGGGACAGGGCAGGGGCCCCAGCATTTT
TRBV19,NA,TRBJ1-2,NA,CASSRGHSNYGYTF,TGTGCCAGTAGTCGGGGACACTCTAACTATGGCTACACCTTC
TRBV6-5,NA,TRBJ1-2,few,CAAGPLNGYTF,TGTGCCGCCGGGCCACTCAACGGCTACACCTTC
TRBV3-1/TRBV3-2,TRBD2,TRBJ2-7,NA,CASSQVTSGKYEQYF,TGTGCCAGCAGCCAAGTGACTAGCGGGAAATACGAGCAGTACTTC
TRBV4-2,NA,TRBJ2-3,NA,CASSQGGPISAQDTQYF,TGTGCCAGCAGCCAAGGGGGTCCGATCAGCGCCCAGGATACGCAGTATTTT
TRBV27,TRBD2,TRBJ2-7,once,CASSLYGLAGVRYEQYF,TGTGCCAGCAGTTTATACGGACTAGCGGGGGTACGCTACGAGCAGTACTTC
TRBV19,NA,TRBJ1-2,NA,CASSSRQTSGYGYTF,TGTGCCAGTAGTTCCAGACAGACAAGCGGCTATGGCTACACCTTC
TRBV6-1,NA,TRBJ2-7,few,CASSEGYRGATSYEQYF,TGTGCCAGCAGTGAAGGGTACCGGGGGGCAACCTCCTACGAGCAGTACTTC
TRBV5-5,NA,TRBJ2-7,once,CASSLGGTLTYEQYF,TGTGCCAGCAGCTTGGGTGGGACCTTAACCTACGAGCAGTACTTC
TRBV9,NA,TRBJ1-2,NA,CASSVDGHHYGYTF,TGTGCCAGCAGCGTAGACGGACATCACTATGGCTACACCTTC
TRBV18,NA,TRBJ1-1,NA,CASSPGQNRWAFF,TGTGCCAGCTCACCAGGACAAAATCGGTGGGCTTTCTTT
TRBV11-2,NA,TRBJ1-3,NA,CASSLGRGPNSGNTIYF,TGTGCCAGCAGCTTAGGTAGGGGACCGAACTCTGGAAACACCATATATTTT
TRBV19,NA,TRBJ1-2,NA,CASNSYYGYTF,TGTGCCAGTAACAGTTATTATGGCTACACCTTC